This T cell receptor beta chain was recovered during a study of blood T cell repertoires in COVID-19. Some clones are missing from TCRdb's copy, which holds only in-frame ones; the method was immunoSEQ multiplex PCR. The table shows fewer than 350,000 clones, with just over 90% occurring only once. With regard to this clone: At one end, the junction sequence differs from germline, possibly due to a read error.

CDR3 size: 14 residues. Germline V gives CDR1 LNHDA, CDR2 SQIVND (reference sequence). Material: PBMCs or T cells enriched from blood (not recorded which). This chain joins TRBV19 and TRBJ1-5; D is possibly TRBD1 (5 bases). The sequence was collected from a woman aged 40 to 49 with acute COVID-19. The DNA for the CDR3 is TGTGCCGGTAGTAAAGGGGCCAGCAATCAGCCCCAGCATTTT. Protein sequence: CAGSKGASNQPQHF.